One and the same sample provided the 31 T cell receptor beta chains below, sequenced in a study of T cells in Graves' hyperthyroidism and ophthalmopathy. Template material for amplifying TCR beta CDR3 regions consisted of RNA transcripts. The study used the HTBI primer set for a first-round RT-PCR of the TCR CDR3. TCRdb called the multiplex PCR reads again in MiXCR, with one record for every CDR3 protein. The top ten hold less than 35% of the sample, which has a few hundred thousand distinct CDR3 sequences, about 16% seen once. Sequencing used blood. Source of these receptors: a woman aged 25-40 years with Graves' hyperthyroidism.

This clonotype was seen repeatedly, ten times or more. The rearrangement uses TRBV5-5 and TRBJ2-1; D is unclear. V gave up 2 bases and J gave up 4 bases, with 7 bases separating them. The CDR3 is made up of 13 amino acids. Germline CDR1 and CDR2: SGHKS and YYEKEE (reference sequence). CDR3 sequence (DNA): TGTGCCAGCAGCTTAGCGACATACAATGAGCAGTTCTTC. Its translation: CASSLATYNEQFF.

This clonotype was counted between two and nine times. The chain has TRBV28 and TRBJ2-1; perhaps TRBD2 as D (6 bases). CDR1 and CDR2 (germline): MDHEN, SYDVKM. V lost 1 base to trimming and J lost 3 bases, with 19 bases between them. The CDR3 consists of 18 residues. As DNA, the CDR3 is TGTGCCAGCAGTTTATACAGTACTAGCAGGAGACTCTACAATGAGCAGTTCTTC. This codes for CASSLYSTSRRLYNEQFF.

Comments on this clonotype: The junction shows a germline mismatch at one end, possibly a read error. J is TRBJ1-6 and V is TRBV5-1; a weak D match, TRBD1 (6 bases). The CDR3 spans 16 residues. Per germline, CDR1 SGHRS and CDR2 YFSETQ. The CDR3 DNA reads TGCGCCAGTAGCTTGGGCCCGGGGGCAAATAATTCACCCCTCCACTTT. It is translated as CASSLGPGANNSPLHF.

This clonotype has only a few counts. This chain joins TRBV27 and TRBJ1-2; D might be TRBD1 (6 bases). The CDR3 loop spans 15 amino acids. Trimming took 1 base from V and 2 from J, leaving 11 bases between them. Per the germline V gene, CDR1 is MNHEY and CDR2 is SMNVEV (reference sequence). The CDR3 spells CASSLLGGSNYGYTF. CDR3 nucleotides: TGTGCCAGCAGTTTATTAGGGGGTTCAAACTATGGCTACACCTTC.

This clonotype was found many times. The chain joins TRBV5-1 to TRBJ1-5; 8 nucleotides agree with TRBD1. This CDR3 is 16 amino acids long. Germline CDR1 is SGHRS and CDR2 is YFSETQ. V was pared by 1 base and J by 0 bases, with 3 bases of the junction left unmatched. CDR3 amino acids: CASSLTGTGSNQPQHF. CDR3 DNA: TGCGCCAGCAGCTTGACTGGGACAGGTAGCAATCAGCCCCAGCATTTT.

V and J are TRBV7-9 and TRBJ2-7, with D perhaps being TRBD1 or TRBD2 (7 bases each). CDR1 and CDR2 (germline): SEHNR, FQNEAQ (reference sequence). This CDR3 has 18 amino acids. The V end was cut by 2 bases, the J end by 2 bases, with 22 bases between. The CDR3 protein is CASSLRGYGRGGTYEQYF. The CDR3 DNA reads TGTGCCAGCAGCTTACGAGGGTATGGCAGGGGGGGAACCTACGAGCAGTACTTC.

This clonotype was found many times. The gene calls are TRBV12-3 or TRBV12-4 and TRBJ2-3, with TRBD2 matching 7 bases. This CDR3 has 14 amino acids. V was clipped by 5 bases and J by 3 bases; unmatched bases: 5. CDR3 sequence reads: CASSPSGTTDTQYF. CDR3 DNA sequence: TGTGCCAGCAGTCCAAGCGGGACTACAGATACGCAGTATTTT.

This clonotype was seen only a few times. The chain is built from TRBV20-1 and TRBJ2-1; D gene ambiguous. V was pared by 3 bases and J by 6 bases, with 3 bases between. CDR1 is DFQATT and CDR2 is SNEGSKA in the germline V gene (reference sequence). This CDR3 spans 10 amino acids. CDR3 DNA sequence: TGCAGTGCTAGTAGCAATGAGCAGTTCTTC. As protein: CSASSNEQFF.

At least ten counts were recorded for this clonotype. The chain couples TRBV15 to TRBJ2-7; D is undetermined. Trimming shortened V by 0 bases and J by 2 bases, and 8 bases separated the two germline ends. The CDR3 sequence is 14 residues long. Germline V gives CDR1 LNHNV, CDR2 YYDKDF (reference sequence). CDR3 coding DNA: TGTGCCACCAGCAGAGATAGTCAGGCCTACGAGCAGTACTTC. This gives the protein CATSRDSQAYEQYF.

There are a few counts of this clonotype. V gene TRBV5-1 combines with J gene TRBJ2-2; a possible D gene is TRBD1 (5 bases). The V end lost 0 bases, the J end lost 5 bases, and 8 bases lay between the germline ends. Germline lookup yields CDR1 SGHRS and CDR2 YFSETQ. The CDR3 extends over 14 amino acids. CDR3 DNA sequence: TGCGCCAGCAGCTTGGAAGGGGCAACCGGGGAGCTGTTTTTT. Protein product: CASSLEGATGELFF. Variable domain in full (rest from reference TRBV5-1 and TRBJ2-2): KAGVTQTPRYLIKTRGQQVTLSCSPISGHRSVSWYQQTPGQGLQFLFEYFSETQRNKGNFPGRFSGRQFSNSRSEMNVSTLELGDSALYLCASSLEGATGELFFGEGSRLTVL.

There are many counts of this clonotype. DNA of the CDR3: TGCAGTGCTACGGGTCATCCCCGTGCCTACAATGAGCAGTTCTTC. This gives the protein CSATGHPRAYNEQFF. V usage is TRBV20-1 and J usage is TRBJ2-1, with unresolved D. V lost 4 bases and J lost 2, with 15 bases in between. From germline, CDR1 is DFQATT and CDR2 SNEGSKA (reference sequence). The CDR3 length is 15 residues.

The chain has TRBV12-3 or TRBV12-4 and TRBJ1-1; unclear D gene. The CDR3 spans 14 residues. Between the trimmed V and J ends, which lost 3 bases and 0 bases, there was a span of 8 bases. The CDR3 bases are TGTGCCAGCAGTTTCGGACCAATGAACACTGAAGCTTTCTTT. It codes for CASSFGPMNTEAFF.

The CDR3 region has the DNA TGTGCCAGCAGCTTAGAACGAAACGGGCACACCGGGGAGCTGTTTTTT. It codes for CASSLERNGHTGELFF. The chain combines TRBV7-9 with TRBJ2-2; no definite D call. CDR3 length: 16 residues. The V end was cut by 1 base, the J end by 3 bases, with 12 bases between. The V gene's germline CDR1 is SEHNR and CDR2 FQNEAQ (reference sequence).

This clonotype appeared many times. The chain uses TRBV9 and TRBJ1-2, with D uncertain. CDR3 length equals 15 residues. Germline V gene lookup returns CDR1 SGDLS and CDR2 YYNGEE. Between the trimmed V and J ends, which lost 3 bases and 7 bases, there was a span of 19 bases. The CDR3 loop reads CASSAEFGPLPGYTF. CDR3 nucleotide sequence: TGTGCCAGCAGCGCAGAATTCGGGCCCCTCCCTGGCTACACCTTC.

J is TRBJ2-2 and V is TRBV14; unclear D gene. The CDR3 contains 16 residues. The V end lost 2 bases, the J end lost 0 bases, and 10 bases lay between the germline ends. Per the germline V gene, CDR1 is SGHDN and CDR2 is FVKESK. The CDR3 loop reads CASSQYLVANTGELFF. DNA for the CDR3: TGTGCCAGCAGCCAATACTTGGTCGCGAACACCGGGGAGCTGTTTTTT.

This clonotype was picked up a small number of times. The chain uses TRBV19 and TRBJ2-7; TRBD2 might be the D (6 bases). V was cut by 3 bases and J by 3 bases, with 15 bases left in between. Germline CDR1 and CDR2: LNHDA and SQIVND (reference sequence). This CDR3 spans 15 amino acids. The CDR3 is CASSIGGKGNYEQYF. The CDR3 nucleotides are TGTGCCAGTAGTATCGGAGGGAAAGGCAACTACGAGCAGTACTTC.

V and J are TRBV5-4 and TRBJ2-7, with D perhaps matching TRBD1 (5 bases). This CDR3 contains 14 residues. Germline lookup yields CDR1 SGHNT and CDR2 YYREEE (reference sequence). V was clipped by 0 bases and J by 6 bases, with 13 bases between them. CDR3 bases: TGTGCCAGCAGCTTGGTTGCAGGGATGGGCGAGCAGTACTTC. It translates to CASSLVAGMGEQYF.

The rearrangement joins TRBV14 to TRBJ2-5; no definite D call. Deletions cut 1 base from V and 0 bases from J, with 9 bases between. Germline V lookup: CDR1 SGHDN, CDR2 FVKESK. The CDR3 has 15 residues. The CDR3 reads CASSQGPLYQETQYF. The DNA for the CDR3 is TGTGCCAGCAGCCAAGGGCCTCTGTACCAAGAGACCCAGTACTTC.

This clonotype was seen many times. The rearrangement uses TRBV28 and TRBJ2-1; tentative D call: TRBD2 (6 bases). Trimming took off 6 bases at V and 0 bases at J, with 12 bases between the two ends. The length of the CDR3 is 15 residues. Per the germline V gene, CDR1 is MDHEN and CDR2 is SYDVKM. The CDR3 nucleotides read TGTGCCAGCAGAGAACCGGGAGACTCCTACAATGAGCAGTTCTTC. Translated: CASREPGDSYNEQFF.

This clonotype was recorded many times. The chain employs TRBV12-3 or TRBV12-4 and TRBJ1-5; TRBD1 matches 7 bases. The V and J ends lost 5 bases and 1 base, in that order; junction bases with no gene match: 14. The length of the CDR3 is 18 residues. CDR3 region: CASSPSRLLGQSNQPQHF. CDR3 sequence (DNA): TGTGCCAGCAGTCCCAGCCGTCTCCTGGGACAGAGCAATCAGCCCCAGCATTTT.

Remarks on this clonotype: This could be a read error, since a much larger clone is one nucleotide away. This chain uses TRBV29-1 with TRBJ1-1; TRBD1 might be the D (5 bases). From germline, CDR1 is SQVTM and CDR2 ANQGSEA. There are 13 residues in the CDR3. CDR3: CSVTHGGNAEAFF. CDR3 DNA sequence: TGCAGCGTGACCCACGGGGGGAACGCTGAAGCTTTCTTT.

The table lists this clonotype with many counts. CDR3 sequence (DNA): TGTGCCAGCAGTTACGAAGCGGGAAGTCCGGCCGGGGAGCTGTTTTTT. Translating it yields CASSYEAGSPAGELFF. The J gene is TRBJ2-2, the V gene TRBV6-2 or TRBV6-3; 7 nucleotides align to TRBD2. The CDR3 totals 16 residues. Germline CDR1 is MNHEY and CDR2 is SVGEGT. V was clipped by 2 bases and J by 6 bases; unmatched bases: 9.

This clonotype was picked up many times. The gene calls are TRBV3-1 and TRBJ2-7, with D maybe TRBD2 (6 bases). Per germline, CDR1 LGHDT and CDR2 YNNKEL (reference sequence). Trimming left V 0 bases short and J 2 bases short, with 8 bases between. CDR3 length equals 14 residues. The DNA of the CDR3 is TGTGCCAGCAGCCAAGATCGCGGGGCCTACGAGCAGTACTTC. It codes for CASSQDRGAYEQYF.

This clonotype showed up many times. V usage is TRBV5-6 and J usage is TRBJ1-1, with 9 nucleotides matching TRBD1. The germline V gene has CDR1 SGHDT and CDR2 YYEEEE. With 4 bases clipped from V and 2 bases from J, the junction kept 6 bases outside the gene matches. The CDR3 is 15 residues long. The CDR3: CASSLNRGLNTEAFF. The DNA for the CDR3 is TGTGCCAGCAGCCTAAACAGGGGGCTAAACACTGAAGCTTTCTTT.

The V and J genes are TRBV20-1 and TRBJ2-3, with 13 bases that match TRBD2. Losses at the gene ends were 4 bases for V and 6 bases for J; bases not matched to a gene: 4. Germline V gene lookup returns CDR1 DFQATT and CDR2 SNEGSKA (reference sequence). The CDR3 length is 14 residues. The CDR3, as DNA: TGCAGTGCTACGGGACTAGCGGGAAGGGATACGCAGTATTTT. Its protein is CSATGLAGRDTQYF.

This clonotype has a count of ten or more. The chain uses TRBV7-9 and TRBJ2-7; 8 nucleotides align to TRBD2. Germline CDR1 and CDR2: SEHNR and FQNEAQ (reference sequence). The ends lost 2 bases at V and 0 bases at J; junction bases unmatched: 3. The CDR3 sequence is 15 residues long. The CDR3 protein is CASSLRGRPSYEQYF. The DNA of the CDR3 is TGTGCCAGCAGCTTACGCGGGAGGCCCTCCTACGAGCAGTACTTC.

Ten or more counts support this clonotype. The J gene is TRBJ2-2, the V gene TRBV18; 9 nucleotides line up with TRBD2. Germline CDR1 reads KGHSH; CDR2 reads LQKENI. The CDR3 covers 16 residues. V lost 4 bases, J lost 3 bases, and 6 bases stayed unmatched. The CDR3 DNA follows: TGTGCCAGCTCACGGGCACTAGCGGGCTACACCGGGGAGCTGTTTTTT. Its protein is CASSRALAGYTGELFF.

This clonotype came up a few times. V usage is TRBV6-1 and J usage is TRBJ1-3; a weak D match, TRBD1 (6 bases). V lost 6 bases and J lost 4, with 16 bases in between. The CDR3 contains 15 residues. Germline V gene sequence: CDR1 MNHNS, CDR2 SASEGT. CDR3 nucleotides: TGTGCCAGCAGCGTGACAGGTGTCTTAGGAAACACCATATATTTT. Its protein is CASSVTGVLGNTIYF.

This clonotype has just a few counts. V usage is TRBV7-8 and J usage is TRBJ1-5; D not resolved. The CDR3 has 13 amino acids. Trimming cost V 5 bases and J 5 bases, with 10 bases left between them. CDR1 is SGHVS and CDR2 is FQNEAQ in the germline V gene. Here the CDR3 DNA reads TGTGCCAGCAGCCCAGTTCATGATCAGCCCCAGCATTTT. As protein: CASSPVHDQPQHF.

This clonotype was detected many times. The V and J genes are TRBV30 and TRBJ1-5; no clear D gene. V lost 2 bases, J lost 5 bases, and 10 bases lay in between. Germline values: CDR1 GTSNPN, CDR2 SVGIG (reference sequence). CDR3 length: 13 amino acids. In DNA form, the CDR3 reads TGTGCCTGGAGTCCTCACCGGGATCAGCCCCAGCATTTT. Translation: CAWSPHRDQPQHF.

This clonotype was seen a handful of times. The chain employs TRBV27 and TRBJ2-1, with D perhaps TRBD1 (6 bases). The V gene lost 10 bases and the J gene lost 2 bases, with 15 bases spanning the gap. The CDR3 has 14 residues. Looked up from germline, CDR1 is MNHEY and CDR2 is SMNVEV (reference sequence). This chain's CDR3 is CAIEDRLTYNEQFF. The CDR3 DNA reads TGTGCCATCGAAGACAGGCTTACCTACAATGAGCAGTTCTTC.